The next 5 T cell receptor beta chains were all read from a single sample in a study of CD8+ T cells in alopecia areata (dated by TCRdb to between 2017 and 2018). Libraries were made using the immunoSEQ multiplex PCR assay. RNA was extracted from all samples and reverse transcribed into cDNA as template for TCR sequencing. TCRdb carries this immuneACCESS record with in-frame sequences only. Its versions omit some clonotypes, under half of them owing to an unresolved V gene in the studies checked, with the rest unexplained. This sample lists 70,000 or so clones; around 30% were detected once. Of the sample, just under 15% falls within the top ten clones. The time point label on this specimen signifies: about 4 weeks on oral tofacitinib. Explained via the paper, the treatment or condition label denotes: oral pan-JAK inhibitor, 5-10 mg twice daily. The specimen was CD8+ T cells sorted from blood, collected at week 4, from a patient treated with tofacitinib. The receptors shown here come from a human donor with alopecia areata.

The chain employs TRBV27 and TRBJ2-3; the D is unclear. The ends were cut back, 4 bases at V and 4 bases at J, with 21 bases in the middle. This CDR3 is built from 17 residues. Germline CDR1 MNHEY, CDR2 SMNVEV (reference sequence). The CDR3 DNA sequence: TGTGCCAGCAGTTCGCTTAGGGCGTCTGGAATTTCAGATACGCAGTATTTT. It codes for CASSSLRASGISDTQYF.

The V gene is TRBV9, the J gene TRBJ2-2; possible D gene TRBD1, 6 bases. The CDR3 loop spans 15 amino acids. Germline V gene sequence: CDR1 SGDLS, CDR2 YYNGEE. Trimming stripped 0 bases from V and 3 bases from J, with 9 bases between. CDR3 coding DNA: TGTGCCAGCAGCGTAGCAGGGGAAGACACCGGGGAGCTGTTTTTT. It yields the protein CASSVAGEDTGELFF.

The chain joins TRBV6-5 to TRBJ2-7; D gene uncertain. Germline assignment: CDR1 MNHEY and CDR2 SVGAGI. Trimming took off 7 bases at V and 4 bases at J, with 20 bases between the two ends. The CDR3 runs to 15 residues. The CDR3 reads CASTPGPGPGYEQYF. The CDR3 bases are TGTGCCAGCACTCCCGGCCCGGGCCCCGGGTACGAGCAGTACTTC.

This clone was recorded a few times. The V gene is TRBV10-2, the J gene TRBJ2-7, with D possibly TRBD1 on 5 matching bases. Trimming removed 6 bases at V and 3 bases at J, with 18 bases between. The CDR3 extends over 15 amino acids. The germline CDR1 and CDR2 sequences are WSHSY and SAAADI. The CDR3 region is CASSDPRETHYEQYF. The CDR3 DNA sequence: TGCGCCAGCAGCGACCCCAGGGAAACTCACTACGAGCAGTACTTC.

J is TRBJ1-1 and V is TRBV27, with D possibly being TRBD1 (6 bases). From germline, CDR1 is MNHEY and CDR2 SMNVEV (reference sequence). The V gene lost 6 bases and the J gene lost 1 base, with 15 bases spanning the gap. The CDR3 contains 15 residues. CDR3 amino acids: CASSPGSRGNTEAFF. DNA for the CDR3: TGTGCCAGCAGCCCCGGAAGCAGGGGGAACACTGAAGCTTTCTTT.